One sample yielded the 29 T cell receptor beta chains listed below, sequenced in a study of monozygotic twins with inflammatory bowel disease (dated by TCRdb to the late 2010s). Library creation used 5' RACE. TCRdb shows the sequencer as Illumina HiSeq 2500. TCRdb reprocessed the sequencing reads and holds a single record per CDR3 protein sequence, with no DNA. This sample's table contains a few hundred thousand distinct CDR3 sequences. The ten largest clones represent just over 2.5% of the sample. Sequencing was done on a sample of blood. Every receptor here comes from a human donor with ulcerative colitis or Crohn's disease, or a healthy co-twin of an affected twin (not recorded which).

This chain connects TRBV7-2 to TRBJ2-3. The germline CDR1 and CDR2 sequences are SGHTA and FQGNSA. The CDR3 contains 12 residues. CDR3 residues: CASSSFADTQYF. The full variable domain, completed using reference TRBV7-2 and TRBJ2-3, is GAGVSQSPSNKVTEKGKDVELRCDPISGHTALYWYRQSLGQGLEFLIYFQGNSAPDKSGLPSDRFSAERTGGSVSTLTIQRTQQEDSAVYLCASSSFADTQYFGPGTRLTVL.

The chain couples TRBV20-1 to TRBJ1-3; TCRdb's D gene call, TRBD1, goes unchecked for lack of DNA. This CDR3 is built from 13 residues. Germline loops: CDR1 DFQATT, CDR2 SNEGSKA (reference sequence). This CDR3 is CSAFGQFGNTIYF.

This chain uses TRBV5-1 with TRBJ2-1; the TRBD2 assignment by TCRdb is unverifiable without DNA. CDR1 is SGHRS and CDR2 is YFSETQ in the germline V gene. This CDR3 comprises 15 residues. CDR3 in amino acids: CASSLAGGGVNEQFF.

The genes are TRBV25-1 and TRBJ1-3. Germline values: CDR1 MGHDK, CDR2 SYGVNS. This CDR3 comprises 14 residues. CDR3 protein: CASSLSPSGNTIYF.

The chain is built from TRBV20-1 and TRBJ2-1. Germline V lookup: CDR1 DFQATT, CDR2 SNEGSKA (reference sequence). The CDR3 runs to 17 residues. CDR3 sequence: CSARDPLRGTSYNEQFF.

The chain uses TRBV6-1 and TRBJ2-1; TCRdb proposes TRBD1, but this gene call is untestable without DNA. Germline CDR1 reads MNHNS; CDR2 reads SASEGT. The CDR3 totals 16 residues. CDR3 sequence reads: CASSQRGQGVWPEQFF.

The chain has TRBV12-3 or TRBV12-4 and TRBJ2-1; TCRdb outputs TRBD2, but without DNA this stays unchecked. The CDR3 is made up of 18 amino acids. CDR3 amino acids: CASTNRTSGGARYNEQFF.

This sequence joins TRBV12-3 or TRBV12-4 and TRBJ1-6. CDR3 length equals 16 residues. The CDR3 is CASSFKANSYNSPLHF.

The V gene is TRBV27, the J gene TRBJ1-6; absent DNA, TCRdb's TRBD1 call cannot be checked. Germline CDR1 is MNHEY and CDR2 is SMNVEV (reference sequence). CDR3 length: 12 amino acids. The CDR3 loop reads CAVGAYNSPLHF.

The chain uses TRBV7-9 and TRBJ1-6; the D call of TRBD1 rests on TCRdb alone, since no DNA is present to check it. This CDR3 is 14 amino acids long. Germline CDR1 and CDR2: SEHNR and FQNEAQ (reference sequence). The CDR3 sequence is CASSLDRGLHLLHF.

This chain joins TRBV5-1 and TRBJ1-2; TCRdb proposes TRBD1, but this gene call is untestable without DNA. The CDR3 covers 15 residues. Per the germline V gene, CDR1 is SGHRS and CDR2 is YFSETQ. Here the CDR3 reads CASSLPGTVNYGYTF. Variable domain in full (rest from reference TRBV5-1 and TRBJ1-2): KAGVTQTPRYLIKTRGQQVTLSCSPISGHRSVSWYQQTPGQGLQFLFEYFSETQRNKGNFPGRFSGRQFSNSRSEMNVSTLELGDSALYLCASSLPGTVNYGYTFGSGTRLTVV.

V gene TRBV5-1 combines with J gene TRBJ2-7; TCRdb names TRBD2, which stays unverified in the absence of DNA. Germline loops: CDR1 SGHRS, CDR2 YFSETQ. The CDR3 spans 15 residues. The CDR3 spells CASSSSSGPTYEQYF.

CDR3 amino acids: CASSLVDRAYGYTF. The chain has TRBV5-1 and TRBJ1-2; checking the TCRdb D call of TRBD1 is not possible without DNA. Germline V lookup: CDR1 SGHRS, CDR2 YFSETQ. The CDR3 sequence is 14 residues long.

The chain couples TRBV7-2 to TRBJ2-1; TCRdb proposes TRBD1, but this gene call is untestable without DNA. The CDR3 is 15 amino acids. The germline CDR1 and CDR2 sequences are SGHTA and FQGNSA. CDR3 amino acids: CASLRMAAGRSEQFF.

This chain links TRBV6-1 with TRBJ2-2; there is no DNA to check the TCRdb D call of TRBD1. Germline CDR1 reads MNHNS; CDR2 reads SASEGT. The CDR3 consists of 14 residues. CDR3 sequence: CASRTPGAGGELFF.

The chain employs TRBV4-3 and TRBJ2-1; lacking DNA, the TRBD1 call made by TCRdb goes unchecked. The CDR3 contains 15 residues. CDR1 and CDR2 from the germline V gene are LGHNA and YSLEER. The CDR3 spells CASSQGGLRVNEQFF.

The chain carries TRBV5-5 and TRBJ1-2. The CDR3 covers 13 residues. Germline CDR1 SGHKS, CDR2 YYEKEE (reference sequence). CDR3 sequence: CASSSDREHGYTF.

This chain uses TRBV5-1 with TRBJ2-7. The length of the CDR3 is 12 residues. CDR1 and CDR2 (germline): SGHRS, YFSETQ. The CDR3 region is CASSLDRHEQYF.

The V call is TRBV7-6, the J call TRBJ2-3; the D call of TRBD2 rests on TCRdb alone, since no DNA is present to check it. The germline gives CDR1 SGHVS, CDR2 FNYEAQ. CDR3 length: 16 amino acids. This chain's CDR3 is CASSLVSSGVTDTQYF.

The rearrangement joins TRBV7-2 to TRBJ1-4; checking the TCRdb D call of TRBD1 is not possible without DNA. This CDR3 has 15 amino acids. In germline, CDR1 is SGHTA, CDR2 FQGNSA. The CDR3 sequence: CASSYRQASNEKLFF.

The chain couples TRBV5-1 to TRBJ2-1; TCRdb's D call of TRBD1 is untestable without DNA. The CDR3 runs to 18 residues. Germline loops: CDR1 SGHRS, CDR2 YFSETQ. This chain's CDR3 is CASTRTGGAGAHNNEQFF.

V is TRBV6-5 and J is TRBJ2-5; with no DNA, the TCRdb D assignment of TRBD1 cannot be verified. Germline CDR1 reads MNHEY; CDR2 reads SVGAGI. The CDR3 length is 13 residues. The CDR3 here is CASSYGQQETQYF.

The chain employs TRBV18 and TRBJ2-7; TCRdb outputs TRBD1, but without DNA this stays unchecked. This CDR3 comprises 14 residues. Looked up from germline, CDR1 is KGHSH and CDR2 is LQKENI. The CDR3 loop is CASSSSEGAYEQYF.

The CDR3 region is CASSRQDTSGGYTF. This chain joins TRBV6-1 and TRBJ1-2. The CDR3 covers 14 residues. The germline V gene encodes CDR1 MNHNS and CDR2 SASEGT.

The chain couples TRBV20-1 to TRBJ1-4. Germline-derived CDR1 and CDR2 are DFQATT and SNEGSKA (reference sequence). The CDR3 contains 17 residues. This CDR3 is CSARDESAGATNEKLFF.

This sequence joins TRBV4-1 and TRBJ2-2. CDR3 length: 14 amino acids. Germline V gene sequence: CDR1 MGHRA, CDR2 YSYEKL. The CDR3 is CASSQDRFTGELFF.

V and J are TRBV7-9 and TRBJ1-5. The length of the CDR3 is 15 residues. The V gene's germline CDR1 is SEHNR and CDR2 FQNEAQ (reference sequence). The CDR3 is CASSLGVSPNQPQHF. Filled out from reference TRBV7-9 and TRBJ1-5, the complete variable domain reads DTGVSQNPRHKITKRGQNVTFRCDPISEHNRLYWYRQTLGQGPEFLTYFQNEAQLEKSRLLSDRFSAERPKGSFSTLEIQRTEQGDSAMYLCASSLGVSPNQPQHFGDGTRLSIL.

This chain connects TRBV6-5 to TRBJ1-1; TCRdb outputs TRBD1, but without DNA this stays unchecked. The CDR3 runs to 14 residues. Germline V lookup: CDR1 MNHEY, CDR2 SVGAGI. The chain's CDR3 is CASSYSIGGKEAFF.

The chain carries TRBV29-1 and TRBJ2-1; TCRdb gives TRBD1 as the D gene, but with no DNA this cannot be confirmed. Germline V lookup: CDR1 SQVTM, CDR2 ANQGSEA. The length of the CDR3 is 12 residues. The CDR3 sequence is CSVDRGLVEQFF.